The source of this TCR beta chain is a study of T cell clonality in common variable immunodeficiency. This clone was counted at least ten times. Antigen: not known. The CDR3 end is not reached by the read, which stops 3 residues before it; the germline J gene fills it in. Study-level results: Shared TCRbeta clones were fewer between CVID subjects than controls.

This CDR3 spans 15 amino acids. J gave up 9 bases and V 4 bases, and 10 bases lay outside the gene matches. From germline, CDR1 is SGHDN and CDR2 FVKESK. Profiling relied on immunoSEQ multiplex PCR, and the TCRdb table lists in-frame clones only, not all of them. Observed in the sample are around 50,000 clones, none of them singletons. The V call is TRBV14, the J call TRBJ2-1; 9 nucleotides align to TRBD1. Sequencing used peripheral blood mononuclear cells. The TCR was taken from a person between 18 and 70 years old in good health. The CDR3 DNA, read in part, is TGTGCCAGCAGCCGTTTACAGGGGGCGAGGGGTGAG. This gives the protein CASSRLQGARGE. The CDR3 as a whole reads CASSRLQGARGEQFF. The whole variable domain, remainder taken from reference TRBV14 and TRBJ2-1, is EAGVTQFPSHSVIEKGQTVTLRCDPISGHDNLYWYRRVMGKEIKFLLHFVKESKQDESGMPNNRFLAERTGGTYSTLKVQPAELEDSGVYFCASSRLQGARGEQFFGPGTRLTVL.